This TCR beta chain was obtained from a study of T-cell reconstitution after alpha-beta-depleted transplantation in children. Whole-study results and caveats: Recipient T cells and thymic progenitors that survived gave rise to the high TCRbeta diversity observed at day 60 in some patients. Reported findings indicate that, about two months after transplant, alpha-beta T cells came from several hundred expanded clones, which were derived from non-depleted graft cells.

About this clonotype: Its antigen remains unknown. The CDR3 carries no conserved terminal phenylalanine or tryptophan, so it likely arises from a read error.

Per germline, CDR1 DFQATT and CDR2 SNEGSKA (reference sequence). The CDR3 extends over 15 amino acids. Trimming removed 2 bases from V and 2 bases from J, with 13 bases in between. A TCRbeta library incorporating unique molecular identifiers was prepared. TCRdb passed the PCR reads through MiXCR, listing each CDR3 protein once. The sample contains 500,000 to 650,000 distinct CDR3 sequences, approximately 13% of which appear only once. The receptor was isolated from a male patient younger than 18 who had a stem cell transplant for acute myeloid leukemia, so the T cells may come from the graft donor. The source was PBMCs, mostly from graft donor cells, collected 360 days after TCRalphabeta/CD19-depleted stem cell transplant. The genes are TRBV20-1 and TRBJ1-5; D remains unclear. CDR3 sequence (DNA): TGCAGTGCTAGACTCTTCAACGGGGGCAATCAGCCCCAGCATTGT. The encoded protein is CSARLFNGGNQPQHC.